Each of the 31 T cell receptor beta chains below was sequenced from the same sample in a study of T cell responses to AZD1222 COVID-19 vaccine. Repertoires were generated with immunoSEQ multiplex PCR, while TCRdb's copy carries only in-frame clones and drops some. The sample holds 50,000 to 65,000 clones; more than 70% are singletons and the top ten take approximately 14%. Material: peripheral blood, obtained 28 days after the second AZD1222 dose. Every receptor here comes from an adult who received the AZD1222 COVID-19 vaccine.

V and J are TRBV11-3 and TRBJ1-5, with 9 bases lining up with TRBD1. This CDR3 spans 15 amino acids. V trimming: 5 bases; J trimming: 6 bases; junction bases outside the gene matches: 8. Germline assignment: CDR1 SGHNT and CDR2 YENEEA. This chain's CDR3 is CASSPSGTGRQPQHF. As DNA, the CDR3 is TGTGCCAGCAGCCCCTCGGGGACAGGGCGTCAGCCCCAGCATTTT.

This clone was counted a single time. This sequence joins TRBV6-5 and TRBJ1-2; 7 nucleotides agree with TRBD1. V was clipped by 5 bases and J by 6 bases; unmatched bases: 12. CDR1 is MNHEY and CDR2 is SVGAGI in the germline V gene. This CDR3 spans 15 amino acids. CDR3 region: CASSQRLQGSHGYTF. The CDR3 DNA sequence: TGTGCCAGCAGTCAAAGACTACAGGGGAGTCATGGCTACACCTTC.

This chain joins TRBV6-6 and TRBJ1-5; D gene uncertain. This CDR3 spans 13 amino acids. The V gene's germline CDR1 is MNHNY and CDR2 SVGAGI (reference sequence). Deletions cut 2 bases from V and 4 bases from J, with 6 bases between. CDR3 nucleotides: TGTGCCAGCAGTTACAGAGAAAATCAGCCCCAGCATTTT. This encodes CASSYRENQPQHF.

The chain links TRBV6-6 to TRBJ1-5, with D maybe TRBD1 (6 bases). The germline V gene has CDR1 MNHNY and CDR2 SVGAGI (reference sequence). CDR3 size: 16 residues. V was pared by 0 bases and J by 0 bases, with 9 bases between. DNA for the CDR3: TGTGCCAGCAGTTACTCGACAGGTTATAGCAATCAGCCCCAGCATTTT. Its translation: CASSYSTGYSNQPQHF.

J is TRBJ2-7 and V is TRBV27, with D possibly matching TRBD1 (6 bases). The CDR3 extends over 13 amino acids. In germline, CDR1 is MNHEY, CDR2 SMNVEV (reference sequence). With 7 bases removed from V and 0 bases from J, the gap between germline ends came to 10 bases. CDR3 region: CASKGHSSYEQYF. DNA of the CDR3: TGTGCCAGCAAGGGACACTCCTCCTACGAGCAGTACTTC.

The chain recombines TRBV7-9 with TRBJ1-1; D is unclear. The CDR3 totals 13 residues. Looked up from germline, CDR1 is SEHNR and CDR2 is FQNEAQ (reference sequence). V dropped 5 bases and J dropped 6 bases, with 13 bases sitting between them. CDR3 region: CASSPAANAEAFF. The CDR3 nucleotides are TGTGCCAGCAGCCCTGCGGCCAACGCTGAAGCTTTCTTT.

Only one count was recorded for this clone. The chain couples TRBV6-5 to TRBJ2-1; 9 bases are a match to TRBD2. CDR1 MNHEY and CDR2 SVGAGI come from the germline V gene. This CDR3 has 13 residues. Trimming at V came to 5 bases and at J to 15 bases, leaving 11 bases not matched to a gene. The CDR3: CASSPPSGIGMFF. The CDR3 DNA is TGTGCCAGCAGTCCTCCTAGCGGGATTGGGATGTTCTTC.

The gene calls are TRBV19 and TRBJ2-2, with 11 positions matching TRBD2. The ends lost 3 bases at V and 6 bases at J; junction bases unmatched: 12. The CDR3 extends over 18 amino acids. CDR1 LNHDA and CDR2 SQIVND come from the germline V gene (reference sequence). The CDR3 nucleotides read TGTGCCAGTAGTATGGGGCATCCTAGCGGGAGGAGGGCCGGGGAGCTGTTTTTT. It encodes CASSMGHPSGRRAGELFF.

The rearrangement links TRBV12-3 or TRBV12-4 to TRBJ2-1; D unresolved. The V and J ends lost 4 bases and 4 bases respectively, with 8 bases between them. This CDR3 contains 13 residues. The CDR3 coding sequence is TGTGCCAGCAGTTCGCGCAGTTACAATGAGCAGTTCTTC. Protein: CASSSRSYNEQFF.

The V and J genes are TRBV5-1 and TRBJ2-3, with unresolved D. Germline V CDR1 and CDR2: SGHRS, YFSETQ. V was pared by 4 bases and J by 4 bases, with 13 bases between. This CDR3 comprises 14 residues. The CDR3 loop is CASSPRVGPDTQYF. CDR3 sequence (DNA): TGCGCCAGCAGCCCCCGTGTGGGCCCAGATACGCAGTATTTT.

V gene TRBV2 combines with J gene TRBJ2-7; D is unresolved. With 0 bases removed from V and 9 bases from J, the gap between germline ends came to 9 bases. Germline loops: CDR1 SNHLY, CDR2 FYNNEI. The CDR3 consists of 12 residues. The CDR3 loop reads CASSEAPRLQYF. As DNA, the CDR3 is TGTGCCAGCAGTGAAGCTCCCAGACTGCAGTACTTC. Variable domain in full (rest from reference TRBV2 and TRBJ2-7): EPEVTQTPSHQVTQMGQEVILRCVPISNHLYFYWYRQILGQKVEFLVSFYNNEISEKSEIFDDQFSVERPDGSNFTLKIRSTKLEDSAMYFCASSEAPRLQYFGPGTRLTVT.

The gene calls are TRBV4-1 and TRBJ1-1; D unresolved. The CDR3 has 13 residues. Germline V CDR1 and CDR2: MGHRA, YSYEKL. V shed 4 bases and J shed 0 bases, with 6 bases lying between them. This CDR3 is CASSLRVNTEAFF. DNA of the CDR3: TGCGCCAGCAGCCTGAGAGTGAACACTGAAGCTTTCTTT.

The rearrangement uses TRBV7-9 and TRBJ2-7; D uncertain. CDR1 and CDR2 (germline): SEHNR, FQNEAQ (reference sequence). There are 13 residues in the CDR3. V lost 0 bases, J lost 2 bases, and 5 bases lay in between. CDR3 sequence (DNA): TGTGCCAGCAGCTTAGCAACCCCCTACGAGCAGTACTTC. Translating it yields CASSLATPYEQYF.

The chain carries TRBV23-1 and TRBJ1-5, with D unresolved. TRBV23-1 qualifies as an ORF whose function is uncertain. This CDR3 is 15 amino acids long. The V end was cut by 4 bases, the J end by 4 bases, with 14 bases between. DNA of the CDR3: TGCGCCAGCAGTCTTATGAGGGTGAGAAATCAGCCCCAGCATTTT. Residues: CASSLMRVRNQPQHF.

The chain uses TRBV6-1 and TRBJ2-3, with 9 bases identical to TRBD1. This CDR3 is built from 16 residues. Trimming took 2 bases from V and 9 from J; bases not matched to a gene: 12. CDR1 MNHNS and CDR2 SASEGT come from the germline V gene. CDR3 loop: CASSELGQGGLGTQYF. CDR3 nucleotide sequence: TGTGCCAGCAGTGAATTGGGACAGGGAGGGCTTGGAACGCAGTATTTT.

The CDR3 coding sequence is TGTGCCACCAGCAGAGAGCGGCGGATCGATTACGAGCAGTACTTC. Residues: CATSRERRIDYEQYF. This chain joins TRBV15 and TRBJ2-7; D not certain. The CDR3 totals 15 residues. The germline V gene encodes CDR1 LNHNV and CDR2 YYDKDF (reference sequence). V lost 0 bases to trimming and J lost 4 bases, with 13 bases between them.

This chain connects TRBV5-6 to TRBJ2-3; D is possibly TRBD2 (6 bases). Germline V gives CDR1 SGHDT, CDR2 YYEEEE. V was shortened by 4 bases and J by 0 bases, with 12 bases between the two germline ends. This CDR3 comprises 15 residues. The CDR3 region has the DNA TGTGCCAGCAGCCCCGGACTACTAAGCACAGATACGCAGTATTTT. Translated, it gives CASSPGLLSTDTQYF.

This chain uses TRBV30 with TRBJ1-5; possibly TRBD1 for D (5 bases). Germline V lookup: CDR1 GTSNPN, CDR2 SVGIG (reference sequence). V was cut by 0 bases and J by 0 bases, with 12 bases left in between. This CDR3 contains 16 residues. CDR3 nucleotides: TGTGCCTGGAGTGTAGGTGGCAGGGATAGCAATCAGCCCCAGCATTTT. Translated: CAWSVGGRDSNQPQHF.

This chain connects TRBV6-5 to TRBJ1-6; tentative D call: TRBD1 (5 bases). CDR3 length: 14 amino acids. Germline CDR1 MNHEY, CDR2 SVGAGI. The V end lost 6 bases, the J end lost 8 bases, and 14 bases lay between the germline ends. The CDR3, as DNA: TGTGCCAGCAGCCTGAATTTCAGGGATTCACCCCTCCACTTT. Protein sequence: CASSLNFRDSPLHF.

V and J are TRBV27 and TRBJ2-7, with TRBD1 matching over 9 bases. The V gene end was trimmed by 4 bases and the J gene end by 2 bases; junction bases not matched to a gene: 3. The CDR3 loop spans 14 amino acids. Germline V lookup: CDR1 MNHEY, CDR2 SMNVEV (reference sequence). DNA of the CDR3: TGTGCCAGCAGTTCCAGGGACAGGGCCTACGAGCAGTACTTC. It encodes CASSSRDRAYEQYF.

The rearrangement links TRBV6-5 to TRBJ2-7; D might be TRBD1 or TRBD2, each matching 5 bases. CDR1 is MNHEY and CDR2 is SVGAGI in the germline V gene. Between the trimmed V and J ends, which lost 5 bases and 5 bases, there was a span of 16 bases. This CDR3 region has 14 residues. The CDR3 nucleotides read TGTGCCAGCAGTCCCCGGGACCCGTCGAACGAGCAGTACTTC. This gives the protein CASSPRDPSNEQYF.

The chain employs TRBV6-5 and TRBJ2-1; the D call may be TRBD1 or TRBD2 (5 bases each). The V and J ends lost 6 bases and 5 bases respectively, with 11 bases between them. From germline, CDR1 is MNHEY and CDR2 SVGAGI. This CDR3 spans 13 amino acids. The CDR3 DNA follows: TGTGCCAGCAGGGGACCCTCTGACAATGAGCAGTTCTTC. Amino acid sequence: CASRGPSDNEQFF.

The CDR3 DNA is TGTGCCAGCAACTTCGGATTTCAAGAGACCCAGTACTTC. Its translation is CASNFGFQETQYF. This chain links TRBV11-2 with TRBJ2-5; D is uncertain. V was clipped by 7 bases and J by 2 bases, with 11 bases between them. Germline CDR1 and CDR2: SGHAT and FQNNGV. CDR3 size: 13 residues.

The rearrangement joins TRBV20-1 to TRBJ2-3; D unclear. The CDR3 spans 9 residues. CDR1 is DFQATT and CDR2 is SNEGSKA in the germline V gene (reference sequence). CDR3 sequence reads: CRPPDTQYF. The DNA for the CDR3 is TGCAGGCCCCCAGATACGCAGTATTTT.

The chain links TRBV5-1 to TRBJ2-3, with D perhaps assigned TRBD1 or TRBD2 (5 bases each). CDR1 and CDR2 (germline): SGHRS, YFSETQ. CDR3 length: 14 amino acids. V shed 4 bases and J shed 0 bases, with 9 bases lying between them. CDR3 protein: CASSPGPSTDTQYF. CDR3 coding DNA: TGCGCCAGCAGCCCGGGGCCTAGCACAGATACGCAGTATTTT.

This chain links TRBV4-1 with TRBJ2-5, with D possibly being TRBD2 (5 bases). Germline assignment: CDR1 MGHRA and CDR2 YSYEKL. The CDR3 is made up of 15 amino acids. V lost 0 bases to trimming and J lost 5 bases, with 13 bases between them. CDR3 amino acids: CASSQDRAAPETQYF. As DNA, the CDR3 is TGCGCCAGCAGCCAAGATAGAGCGGCCCCCGAGACCCAGTACTTC.

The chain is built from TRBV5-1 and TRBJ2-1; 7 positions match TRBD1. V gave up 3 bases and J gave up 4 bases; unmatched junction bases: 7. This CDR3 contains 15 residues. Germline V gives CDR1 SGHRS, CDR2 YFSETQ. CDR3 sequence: CASSWDSLRYNEQFF. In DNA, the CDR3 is TGCGCCAGCAGCTGGGACAGCCTGAGGTACAATGAGCAGTTCTTC.

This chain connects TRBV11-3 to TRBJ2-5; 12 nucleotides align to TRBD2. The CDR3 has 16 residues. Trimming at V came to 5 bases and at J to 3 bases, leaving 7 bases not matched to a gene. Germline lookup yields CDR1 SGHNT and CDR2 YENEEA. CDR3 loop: CASSDGTSGLEETQYF. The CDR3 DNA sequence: TGTGCCAGCAGCGACGGGACTAGCGGGCTGGAAGAGACCCAGTACTTC.

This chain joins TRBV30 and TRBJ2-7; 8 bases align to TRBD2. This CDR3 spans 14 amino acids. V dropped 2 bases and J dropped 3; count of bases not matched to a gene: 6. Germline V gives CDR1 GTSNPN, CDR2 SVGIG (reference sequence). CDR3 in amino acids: CAWSIGGGSYEQYF. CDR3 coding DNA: TGTGCCTGGAGTATCGGCGGGGGGAGCTACGAGCAGTACTTC. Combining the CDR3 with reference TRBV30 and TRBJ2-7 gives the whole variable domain SQTIHQWPATLVQPVGSPLSLECTVEGTSNPNLYWYRQAAGRGLQLLFYSVGIGQISSEVPQNLSASRPQDRQFILSSKKLLLSDSGFYLCAWSIGGGSYEQYFGPGTRLTVT.

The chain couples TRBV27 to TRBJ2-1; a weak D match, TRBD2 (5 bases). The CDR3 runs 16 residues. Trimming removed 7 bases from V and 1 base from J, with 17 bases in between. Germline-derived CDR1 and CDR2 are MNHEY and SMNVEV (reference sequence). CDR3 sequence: CASTKKLAQSYNEQFF. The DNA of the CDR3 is TGTGCCAGCACTAAAAAGTTAGCGCAATCCTACAATGAGCAGTTCTTC.

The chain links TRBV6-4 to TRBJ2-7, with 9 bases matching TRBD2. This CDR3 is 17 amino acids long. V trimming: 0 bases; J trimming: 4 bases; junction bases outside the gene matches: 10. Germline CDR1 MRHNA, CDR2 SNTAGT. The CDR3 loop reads CASSDSRLADMIYEQYF. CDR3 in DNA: TGTGCCAGCAGTGACTCGAGACTAGCGGACATGATTTACGAGCAGTACTTC.